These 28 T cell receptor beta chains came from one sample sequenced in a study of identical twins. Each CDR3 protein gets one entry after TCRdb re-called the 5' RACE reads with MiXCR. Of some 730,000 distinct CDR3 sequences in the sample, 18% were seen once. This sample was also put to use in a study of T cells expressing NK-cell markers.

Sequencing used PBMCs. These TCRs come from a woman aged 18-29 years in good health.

CDR3 nucleotides: TGTGCCAGCACCACCCGGTTGGGGGAGACCGAAGAGCAGTTCTTC. It codes for CASTTRLGETEEQFF. This sequence joins TRBV7-6 and TRBJ2-1; D tentatively reads TRBD1 or TRBD2 (5 bases each). Trimming removed 7 bases at V and 10 bases at J, with 23 bases between. From germline, CDR1 is SGHVS and CDR2 FNYEAQ. CDR3 length: 15 amino acids.

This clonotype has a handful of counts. CDR3 residues: CASSHTSTDTQYF. CDR3 DNA: TGTGCCAGCAGCCACACAAGCACAGATACGCAGTATTTT. The rearrangement joins TRBV11-3 to TRBJ2-3; no reliable D call. Per germline, CDR1 SGHNT and CDR2 YENEEA. The CDR3 length is 13 residues. The ends were cut back, 5 bases at V and 0 bases at J, with 6 bases in the middle.

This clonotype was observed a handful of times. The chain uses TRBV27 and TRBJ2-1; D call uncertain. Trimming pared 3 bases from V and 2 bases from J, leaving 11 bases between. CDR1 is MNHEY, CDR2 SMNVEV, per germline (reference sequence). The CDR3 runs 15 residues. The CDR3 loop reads CASSFKGFAYNEQFF. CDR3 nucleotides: TGTGCCAGCAGTTTTAAGGGATTCGCCTACAATGAGCAGTTCTTC.

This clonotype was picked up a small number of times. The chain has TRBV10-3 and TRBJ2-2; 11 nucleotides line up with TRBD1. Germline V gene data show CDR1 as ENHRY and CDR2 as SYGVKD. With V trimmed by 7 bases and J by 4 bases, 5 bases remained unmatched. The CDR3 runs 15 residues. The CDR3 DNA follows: TGTGCCATCAACGGACAGGGGGCGGCCACCGGGGAGCTGTTTTTT. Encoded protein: CAINGQGAATGELFF.

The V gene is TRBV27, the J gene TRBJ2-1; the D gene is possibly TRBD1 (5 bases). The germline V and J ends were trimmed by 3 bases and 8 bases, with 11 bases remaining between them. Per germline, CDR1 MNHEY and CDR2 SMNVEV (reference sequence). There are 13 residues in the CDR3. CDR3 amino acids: CASSLQGWHEQFF. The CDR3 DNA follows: TGTGCCAGCAGTTTGCAGGGCTGGCATGAGCAGTTCTTC.

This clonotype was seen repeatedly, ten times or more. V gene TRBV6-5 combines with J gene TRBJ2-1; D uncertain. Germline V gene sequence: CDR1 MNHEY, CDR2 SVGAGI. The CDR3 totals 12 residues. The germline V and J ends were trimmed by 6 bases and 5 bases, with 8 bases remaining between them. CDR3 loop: CASSQGHNEQFF. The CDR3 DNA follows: TGTGCCAGCAGCCAAGGCCACAATGAGCAGTTCTTC.

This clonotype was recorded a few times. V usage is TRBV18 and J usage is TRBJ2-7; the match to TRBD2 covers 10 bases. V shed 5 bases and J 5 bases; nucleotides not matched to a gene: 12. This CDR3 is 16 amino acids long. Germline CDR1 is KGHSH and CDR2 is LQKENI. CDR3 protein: CASSGSPSGSYHEQYF. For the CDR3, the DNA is TGTGCCAGCTCAGGCTCCCCTAGCGGGAGTTACCACGAGCAGTACTTC.

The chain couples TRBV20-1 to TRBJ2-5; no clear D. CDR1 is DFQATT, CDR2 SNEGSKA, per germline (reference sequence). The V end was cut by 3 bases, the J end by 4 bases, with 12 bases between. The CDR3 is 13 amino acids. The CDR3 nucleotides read TGCAGTGCTAGCGACTTCGCTGGAGAGACCCAGTACTTC. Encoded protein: CSASDFAGETQYF.

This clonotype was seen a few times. For the CDR3, the DNA is TGCGCCAGCAGCAACCCCGACAGGGTGTATGGCTACACCTTC. It specifies CASSNPDRVYGYTF. The J gene is TRBJ1-2, the V gene TRBV5-1; TRBD1 agrees at 7 bases. J gave up 5 bases and V 4 bases, and 8 bases lay outside the gene matches. The CDR3 runs 14 residues. From germline, CDR1 is SGHRS and CDR2 YFSETQ.

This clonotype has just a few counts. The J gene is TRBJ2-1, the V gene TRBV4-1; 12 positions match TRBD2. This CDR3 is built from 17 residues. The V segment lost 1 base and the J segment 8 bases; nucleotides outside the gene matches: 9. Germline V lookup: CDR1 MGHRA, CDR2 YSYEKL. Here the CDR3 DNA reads TGCGCCAGCAGCCAAGTGGGCAGGACTAGCGGGAACTATGAGCAGTTCTTC. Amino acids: CASSQVGRTSGNYEQFF.

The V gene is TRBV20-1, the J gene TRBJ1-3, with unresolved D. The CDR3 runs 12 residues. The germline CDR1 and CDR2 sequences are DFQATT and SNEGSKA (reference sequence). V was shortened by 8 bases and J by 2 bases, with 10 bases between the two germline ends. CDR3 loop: CSHRGPGNTIYF. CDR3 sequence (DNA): TGCAGTCATCGAGGGCCTGGAAACACCATATATTTT.

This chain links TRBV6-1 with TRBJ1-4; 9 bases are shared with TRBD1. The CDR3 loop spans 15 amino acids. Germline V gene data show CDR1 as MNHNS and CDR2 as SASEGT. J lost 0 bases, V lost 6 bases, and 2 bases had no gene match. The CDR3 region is CASRTGGATNEKLFF. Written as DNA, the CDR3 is TGTGCCAGCAGGACAGGGGGGGCAACTAATGAAAAACTGTTTTTT.

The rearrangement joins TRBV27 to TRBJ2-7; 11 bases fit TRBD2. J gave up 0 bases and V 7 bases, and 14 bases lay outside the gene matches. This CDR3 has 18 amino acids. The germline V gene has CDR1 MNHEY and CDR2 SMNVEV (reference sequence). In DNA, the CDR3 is TGTGCCAGCAAGAAGGTACTAGCGGGGGTTTACACCTCCTACGAGCAGTACTTC. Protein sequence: CASKKVLAGVYTSYEQYF.

The chain's CDR3 is CASSESAIEQFF. The CDR3, as DNA: TGCGCCAGCAGTGAGTCAGCGATTGAGCAGTTCTTC. The chain recombines TRBV10-2 with TRBJ2-1; D is undetermined. The CDR3 is made up of 12 amino acids. Trimming stripped 0 bases from V and 9 bases from J, with 6 bases between. Germline CDR1 and CDR2: WSHSY and SAAADI.

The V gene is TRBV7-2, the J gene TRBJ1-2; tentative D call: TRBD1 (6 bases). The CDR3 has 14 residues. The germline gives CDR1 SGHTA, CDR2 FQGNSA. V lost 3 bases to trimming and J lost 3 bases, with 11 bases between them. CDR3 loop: CASSFTAGDYGYTF. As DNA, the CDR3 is TGTGCCAGCAGCTTTACTGCAGGGGACTATGGCTACACCTTC.

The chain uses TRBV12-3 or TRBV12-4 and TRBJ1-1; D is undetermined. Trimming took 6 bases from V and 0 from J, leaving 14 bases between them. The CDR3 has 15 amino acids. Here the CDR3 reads CASRKTANLNTEAFF. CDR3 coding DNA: TGTGCCAGCAGAAAGACGGCGAATTTGAACACTGAAGCTTTCTTT.

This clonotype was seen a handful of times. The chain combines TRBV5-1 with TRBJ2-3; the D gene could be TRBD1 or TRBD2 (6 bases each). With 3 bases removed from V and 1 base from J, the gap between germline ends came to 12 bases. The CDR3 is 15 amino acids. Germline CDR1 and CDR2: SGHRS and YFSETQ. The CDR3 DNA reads TGCGCCAGCAGCTACACGAGGGGGGGCACAGATACGCAGTATTTT. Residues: CASSYTRGGTDTQYF.

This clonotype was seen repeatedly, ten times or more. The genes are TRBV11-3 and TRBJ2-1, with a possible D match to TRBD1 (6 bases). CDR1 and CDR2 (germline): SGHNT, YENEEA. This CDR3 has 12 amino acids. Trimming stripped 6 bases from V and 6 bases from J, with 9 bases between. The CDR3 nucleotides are TGTGCCAGCAGGGGCAGGGGCAATGAGCAGTTCTTC. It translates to CASRGRGNEQFF.

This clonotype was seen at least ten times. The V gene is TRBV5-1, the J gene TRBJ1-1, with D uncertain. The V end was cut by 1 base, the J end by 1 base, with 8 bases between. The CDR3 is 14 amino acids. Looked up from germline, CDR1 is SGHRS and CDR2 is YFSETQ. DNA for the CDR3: TGCGCCAGCAGCTTGAACGGGGAGAACACTGAAGCTTTCTTT. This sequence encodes CASSLNGENTEAFF.

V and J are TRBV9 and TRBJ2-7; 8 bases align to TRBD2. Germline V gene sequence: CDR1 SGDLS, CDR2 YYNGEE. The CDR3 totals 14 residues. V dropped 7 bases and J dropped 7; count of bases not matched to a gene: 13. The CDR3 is CASASGAGGDEQYF. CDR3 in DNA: TGTGCCAGCGCCTCGGGGGCGGGAGGTGATGAGCAGTACTTC.

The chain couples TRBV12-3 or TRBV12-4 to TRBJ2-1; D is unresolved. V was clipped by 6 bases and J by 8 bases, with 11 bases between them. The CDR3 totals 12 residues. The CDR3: CASSPPKDEQFF. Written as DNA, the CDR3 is TGTGCCAGCAGCCCGCCCAAGGATGAGCAGTTCTTC.

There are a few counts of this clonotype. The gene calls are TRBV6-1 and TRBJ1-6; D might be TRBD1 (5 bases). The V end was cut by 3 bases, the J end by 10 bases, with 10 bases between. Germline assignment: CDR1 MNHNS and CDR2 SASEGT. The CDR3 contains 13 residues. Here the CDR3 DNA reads TGTGCCAGCAGTGACAGGGATCGATCACCCCTCCACTTT. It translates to CASSDRDRSPLHF.

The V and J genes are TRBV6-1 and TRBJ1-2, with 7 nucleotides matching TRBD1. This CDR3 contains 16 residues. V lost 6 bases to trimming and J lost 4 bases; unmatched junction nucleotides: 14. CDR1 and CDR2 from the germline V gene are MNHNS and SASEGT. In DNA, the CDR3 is TGTGCCAGCAGCTCGACCCGACAGGGCCGTGGCTATGGCTACACCTTC. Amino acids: CASSSTRQGRGYGYTF.

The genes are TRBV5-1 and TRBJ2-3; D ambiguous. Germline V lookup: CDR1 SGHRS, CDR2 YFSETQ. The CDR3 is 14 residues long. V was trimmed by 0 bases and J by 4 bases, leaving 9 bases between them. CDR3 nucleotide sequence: TGCGCCAGCAGCTTGGGCAGGTCAGCAGATACGCAGTATTTT. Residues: CASSLGRSADTQYF.

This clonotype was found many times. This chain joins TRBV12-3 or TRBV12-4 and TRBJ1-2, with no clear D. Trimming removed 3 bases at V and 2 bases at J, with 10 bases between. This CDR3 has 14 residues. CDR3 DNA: TGTGCCAGCAGTTTTCGCCAGGCCAACTATGGCTACACCTTC. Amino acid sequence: CASSFRQANYGYTF.

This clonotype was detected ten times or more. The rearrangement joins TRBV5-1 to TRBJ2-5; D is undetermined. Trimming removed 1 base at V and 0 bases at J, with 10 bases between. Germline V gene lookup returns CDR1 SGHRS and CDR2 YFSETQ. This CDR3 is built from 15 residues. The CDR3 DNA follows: TGCGCCAGCAGCTTGTCTGGGGTAAACCAAGAGACCCAGTACTTC. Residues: CASSLSGVNQETQYF. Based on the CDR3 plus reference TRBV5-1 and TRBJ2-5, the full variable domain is KAGVTQTPRYLIKTRGQQVTLSCSPISGHRSVSWYQQTPGQGLQFLFEYFSETQRNKGNFPGRFSGRQFSNSRSEMNVSTLELGDSALYLCASSLSGVNQETQYFGPGTRLLVL.

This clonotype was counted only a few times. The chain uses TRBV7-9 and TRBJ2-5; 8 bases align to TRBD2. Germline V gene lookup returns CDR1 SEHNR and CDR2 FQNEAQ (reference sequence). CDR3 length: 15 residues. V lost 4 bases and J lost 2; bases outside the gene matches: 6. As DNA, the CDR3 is TGTGCCAGCAGCTACGGCGGGGGGATACAAGAGACCCAGTACTTC. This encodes CASSYGGGIQETQYF.

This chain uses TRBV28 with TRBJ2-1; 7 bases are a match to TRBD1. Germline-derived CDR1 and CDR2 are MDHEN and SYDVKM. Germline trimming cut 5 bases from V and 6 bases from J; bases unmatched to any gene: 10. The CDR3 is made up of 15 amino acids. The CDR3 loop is CASSRAQTGVNEQFF. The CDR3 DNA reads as TGTGCCAGCAGTCGGGCCCAAACAGGGGTCAATGAGCAGTTCTTC. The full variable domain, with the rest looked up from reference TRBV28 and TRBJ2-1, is DVKVTQSSRYLVKRTGEKVFLECVQDMDHENMFWYRQDPGLGLRLIYFSYDVKMKEKGDIPEGYSVSREKKERFSLILESASTNQTSMYLCASSRAQTGVNEQFFGPGTRLTVL.